Sequencing of this T cell receptor beta chain was carried out in a study of identical twins. It was template switching that added a universal primer site, and there were unique molecular identifiers on the cDNA. TCRdb fed the 5' RACE reads into MiXCR, producing one record per CDR3 protein. Here the sample spans more than 1.5 million distinct CDR3 sequences, about 31% being singletons. Concerning this clonotype: Antigen unknown.

Overall study findings and caveats: Its conclusions, products of cross-sectional statistical analysis, did not come from following the same donors. Twins shared out-of-frame alpha sequences with excess low generation probability.

This CDR3 region has 13 residues. Germline V gives CDR1 MNHNY, CDR2 SVGAGI (reference sequence). This chain uses TRBV6-6 with TRBJ2-7, with a weak D call TRBD2 (6 bases). The tail of the sequence fits TRBJ2-5 better, so the J call may be wrong. The material sequenced was cord blood. This TCR was sampled from a newborn girl in good health. CDR3 residues: CASSYWGEETQYF. DNA of the CDR3: TGTGCCAGCAGTTATTGGGGGGAAGAGACCCAGTACTTC.